What follows is one TCR beta chain and its context. The target of this receptor is not known. Base-call qualities are not available, and no considerably larger clone is one nucleotide away. Using the deep immunoSEQ assay, TCR CDR3 regions were amplified from genomic DNA by multiplex PCR. Extracted genomic DNA from each cell subset was distributed evenly across all wells of several immunoSEQ 96-well plates, and each plate was treated as a replicate. Each replicate PCR for sorted subsets received roughly 200 ng genomic DNA, equal to 30,000 or so T cell genomes. The purified libraries were quantified using a Qubit 3.0 fluorometer, sized with a Bioanalyzer 2100, and then quantified again using the KAPA Library Quantification kit. A separate single-read 150-cycle Illumina NextSeq 550 flow cell was used to sequence each immunoSEQ 96-well plate. As for how the authors treated the data: Because only junctional sequences without quality scores were contained in the immunoSEQ output, filtering matching that applied to full-length reads could not be performed. Sequences were annotated with PyIR, a Python wrapper for IgBLAST v1.9, using IMGT germline references to assign V/J genes and CDR3. Reads were removed for weak V/J assignments (E-value above 1e-6), missing CDR3, stop codons, out-of-frame junctions, or ambiguous translated residues. V3J clonotypes were defined as sequences sharing an identical inferred V gene, J gene, and CDR3 amino acid sequence. To compute the percentage overlap between repertoires, the number of shared unique clonotypes was divided by the size of the smaller repertoire. RTK rarefaction, the Chao1 estimator, and Recon v2.1 estimates of unobserved clonotypes were used to assess repertoire richness. OLGA was used to compute generation probabilities for all TCRbeta clonotypes that the gDNA method yielded from a few donors. This is the immuneACCESS table as TCRdb keeps it, with only in-frame sequences that have V and J called. A part of the clones is gone; compared with another copy, unresolved V genes explain less than half, and the rest is unexplained. V, J and clone size are taken as reported in that table, and D and trimming were inferred from the DNA itself. The sample yields around 1.9 million clones; just under 95% were counted once. Around 1.7% of the sample rests with the top ten.

The record originates from a study of shared clonotypes between healthy human individuals (dated by TCRdb to 2020 to 2022). About the full investigation: Three men and two women, aged 18 to 49 years, made up the cohort. For each donor, CD4 naive and CD4 memory were each given three plates, CD8 naive was given two plates, and CD8 memory was given one plate. The study deeply sequenced blood TCR repertoires of five healthy adults to estimate repertoire size and the extent of clonotype sharing between individuals. To increase sequencing depth and limit assay-specific biases, different laboratories used diverse techniques to prepare libraries and sequence TCR repertoires. Leukapheresis yielded between about 0.85 and 9.5 billion PBMCs per donor.

CD8 naive samples were obtained by positive selection for CCR7 among CD45RO-negative cells, yielding a CD45RA+CCR7+ population from which TemRA cells were excluded. The donors were healthy, HIV-negative adults who had no recently reported acute infections or vaccinations. Every donor was a Caucasian adult living in Nashville, Tennessee, USA. Blood was obtained by leukapheresis, after which PBMCs were separated by Ficoll-Histopaque density gradient centrifugation and cryopreserved in liquid nitrogen vapor phase. Purity and quantity of every magnetically sorted T cell population were checked by analytical flow cytometry. From each sorted fraction, genomic DNA was isolated and quantified by UV absorbance on a Nanodrop 2000c. The CDR3 spans 16 residues, from the cysteine through the phenylalanine. Kept here is only the CDR3 DNA, which spans 48 bases and is read in frame from base 1. After removal of 4 bases from V and 1 base from J, the junction retains 7 bases not matched to a gene. Sequences SEHNR (CDR1) and FQNEAQ (CDR2) are obtained from the germline V gene (reference sequence).

Findings and caveats that apply to the study as a whole: Estimated clonotype richness was generally larger for naive than for memory subsets. Based on pairwise subsampling, the degree of clonotype sharing among donors was expected to be affected by sequencing depth. Approximately 4.8% of naive CD4, 3% to 4% of naive CD8, 2.3% of memory CD4, and approximately 0.39% of memory CD8 clonotypes were shared across a handful of donors. Incomplete sequencing was indicated by rarefaction of sorted-subset datasets, despite the large sequencing depth. Compared with non-shared clonotypes, the clonotypes found in all four sorted-subset donors had higher generation probabilities. Sampling was limited to blood, and TCR repertoires in tissue likely differ from TCR repertoires in blood. The small number of donors limited the genetic and exposure-history diversity represented.

The V and J genes are TRBV7-9 and TRBJ2-7; 10 of the junction bases match TRBD2. The specimen sequenced was naive CD8+ T cells from PBMCs. The intended sense of this specimen's cell subset or site label: CD45RA+CCR7+. The clonotype was recovered from a man younger than 30 in good health. Some clones in this sample may be carry-over from other donors' samples. The CDR3 is CASSSGLAVLSYEQYF. The nucleotides are TGTGCCAGCAGCTCCGGACTAGCGGTACTATCCTACGAGCAGTACTTC.